This T cell receptor (beta chain) was identified in a study of T cell responses to AZD1222 COVID-19 vaccine. The germline gives CDR1 LNHDA, CDR2 SQIVND (reference sequence). The CDR3 is made up of 15 amino acids. V was pared by 6 bases and J by 0 bases, with 14 bases between. Assay: immunoSEQ multiplex PCR; the TCRdb copy retains only in-frame clones and omits some. The profile shows 150,000 to 200,000 clones, over 80% of them singletons. The V and J genes are TRBV19 and TRBJ1-2; D is possibly TRBD1 (6 bases). Sequenced here: peripheral blood, sampled on day 0 of AZD1222 vaccination. This clonotype originated in an adult in good health. Here the CDR3 reads CASRRGTGANYGYTF. The CDR3, as DNA: TGTGCCAGTAGAAGGGGGACGGGGGCTAACTATGGCTACACCTTC.